The 23 T cell receptor beta chains below all came from one sample that was sequenced in a study of CD8+ T cells in alopecia areata. Described treatment: oral pan-JAK inhibitor, 5-10 mg twice daily. In each case, RNA was isolated and then reverse transcribed into cDNA as the sequencing template. Measured with immunoSEQ multiplex PCR; TCRdb has only the in-frame clones, and not every one. Among 150,000 or so clones, 58% were seen once, and the ten largest hold 15% to 20%. Material: CD4+ T cells sorted from blood, obtained between weeks 55 and 65, from a patient treated with tofacitinib. The receptors here all came from a human donor with alopecia areata.

This chain uses TRBV29-1 with TRBJ1-4; 7 bases align to TRBD1. J was trimmed by 7 bases and V by 0 bases; bases with no gene match: 8. Germline CDR1 SQVTM, CDR2 ANQGSEA. The CDR3 is made up of 15 amino acids. The CDR3 region has the DNA TGCAGCGTTGAAGATGAGGACAGGAACGGTGAAAAACTGTTTTTT. As protein: CSVEDEDRNGEKLFF.

J is TRBJ2-2 and V is TRBV29-1; 7 bases fit TRBD1. Germline V gene sequence: CDR1 SQVTM, CDR2 ANQGSEA. The CDR3 loop spans 14 amino acids. The J segment lost 4 bases and the V segment lost 6 bases, leaving 8 bases of the junction unmatched. The CDR3 protein is CSVADRAGTGELFF. CDR3 nucleotides: TGCAGCGTCGCCGACAGGGCAGGCACCGGGGAGCTGTTTTTT.

The chain links TRBV5-1 to TRBJ1-6; 7 bases align to TRBD1. The CDR3 is 14 amino acids. Germline V gene lookup returns CDR1 SGHRS and CDR2 YFSETQ. Trimming removed 4 bases from V and 9 bases from J; junction bases left unmatched: 7. Here the CDR3 reads CASSTGQDLSPLHF. The DNA for the CDR3 is TGCGCCAGCAGCACCGGACAGGATCTTTCACCCCTCCACTTT.

The chain combines TRBV11-3 with TRBJ2-5; D not certain. The CDR3 runs 14 residues. In germline, CDR1 is SGHNT, CDR2 YENEEA. Trimming removed 8 bases from V and 2 bases from J, with 15 bases in between. CDR3 bases: TGTGCCAGCTCCCGGGCGGCGATACAAGAGACCCAGTACTTC. Residues: CASSRAAIQETQYF.

The chain carries TRBV11-2 and TRBJ2-2; 8 nucleotides line up with TRBD1. The CDR3 contains 15 residues. Germline CDR1 is SGHAT and CDR2 is FQNNGV. Trimming at V came to 4 bases and at J to 1 base, leaving 2 bases not matched to a gene. In DNA, the CDR3 is TGTGCCAGCAGCTCCGGACAGGGGAACACCGGGGAGCTGTTTTTT. Residues: CASSSGQGNTGELFF.

This clone was counted a few times. The chain carries TRBV10-3 and TRBJ2-6, with D unresolved. This CDR3 is built from 16 residues. Per the germline V gene, CDR1 is ENHRY and CDR2 is SYGVKD. Trimming took 7 bases from V and 0 from J, leaving 13 bases between them. Here the CDR3 reads CAITPGGSSGANVLTF. The CDR3 DNA sequence: TGTGCCATCACGCCCGGTGGAAGCTCTGGGGCCAACGTCCTGACTTTC.

The V gene is TRBV2, the J gene TRBJ2-2; unclear D gene. Germline values: CDR1 SNHLY, CDR2 FYNNEI. V gave up 4 bases and J gave up 4 bases, with 13 bases separating them. CDR3 length: 15 residues. CDR3: CASSVYGSGTGELFF. The CDR3, as DNA: TGTGCCAGCAGTGTTTACGGGTCCGGCACCGGGGAGCTGTTTTTT. Filled out from reference TRBV2 and TRBJ2-2, the complete variable domain reads EPEVTQTPSHQVTQMGQEVILRCVPISNHLYFYWYRQILGQKVEFLVSFYNNEISEKSEIFDDQFSVERPDGSNFTLKIRSTKLEDSAMYFCASSVYGSGTGELFFGEGSRLTVL.

This chain uses TRBV6-1 with TRBJ1-5, with D uncertain. CDR1 MNHNS and CDR2 SASEGT come from the germline V gene. Between the trimmed V and J ends, which lost 9 bases and 3 bases, there was a span of 6 bases. There are 11 residues in the CDR3. CDR3 DNA sequence: TGTGCCAGGGGCAACAATCAGCCCCAGCATTTT. It is translated as CARGNNQPQHF.

V is TRBV5-1 and J is TRBJ1-1; 7 bases line up with TRBD1. J lost 1 base, V lost 5 bases, and 14 bases had no gene match. The CDR3 loop spans 17 amino acids. Per germline, CDR1 SGHRS and CDR2 YFSETQ. CDR3 residues: CASSQDRLAGPNTEAFF. CDR3 nucleotides: TGCGCCAGCAGTCAGGACAGGCTGGCAGGCCCGAACACTGAAGCTTTCTTT. Combining the CDR3 with reference TRBV5-1 and TRBJ1-1 gives the whole variable domain KAGVTQTPRYLIKTRGQQVTLSCSPISGHRSVSWYQQTPGQGLQFLFEYFSETQRNKGNFPGRFSGRQFSNSRSEMNVSTLELGDSALYLCASSQDRLAGPNTEAFFGQGTRLTVV.

This clone was seen a few times. The chain's CDR3 is CASSLGQGVTGETQYF. In DNA, the CDR3 is TGTGCCAGCAGCCTAGGACAGGGGGTGACAGGGGAGACCCAGTACTTC. The V gene is TRBV11-2, the J gene TRBJ2-5; 10 positions match TRBD1. Germline V gives CDR1 SGHAT, CDR2 FQNNGV. The V and J ends lost 5 bases and 5 bases, in that order; junction bases with no gene match: 11. CDR3 length: 16 residues.

DNA of the CDR3: TGTGCCAGCAGGCCACCCGGGACCAACCAAGAGACCCAGTACTTC. Translation gives CASRPPGTNQETQYF. The V gene is TRBV6-6, the J gene TRBJ2-5; D assignment may be TRBD1 or TRBD2 (5 bases each). The V end was cut by 6 bases, the J end by 0 bases, with 14 bases between. This CDR3 region has 15 residues. Germline V gene data show CDR1 as MNHNY and CDR2 as SVGAGI (reference sequence).

This clone was detected only once. The chain is built from TRBV2 and TRBJ2-1; the D call may be TRBD1 or TRBD2 (6 bases each). V was cut by 6 bases and J by 4 bases, with 13 bases left in between. From germline, CDR1 is SNHLY and CDR2 FYNNEI. The CDR3 sequence is 14 residues long. CDR3 sequence reads: CASRLGGFYNEQFF. The CDR3 nucleotides are TGTGCCAGCAGGCTGGGGGGCTTTTACAATGAGCAGTTCTTC.

The rearrangement links TRBV20-1 to TRBJ1-1; possibly TRBD1 for D (6 bases). Trimming removed 3 bases at V and 8 bases at J, with 10 bases between. This CDR3 has 11 amino acids. CDR1 DFQATT and CDR2 SNEGSKA come from the germline V gene (reference sequence). The CDR3 spells CSARPGGEAFF. The CDR3, as DNA: TGCAGTGCTAGGCCGGGGGGCGAAGCTTTCTTT.

This chain links TRBV11-2 with TRBJ2-1; 14 bases match TRBD2. CDR3 length: 16 residues. V dropped 3 bases and J dropped 6; count of bases not matched to a gene: 4. Germline V gives CDR1 SGHAT, CDR2 FQNNGV. The CDR3 region has the DNA TGTGCCAGCAGCTTGACTAGCGGGGGGGCCCCCAATGAGCAGTTCTTC. It yields the protein CASSLTSGGAPNEQFF. The full variable domain, rest sourced from reference TRBV11-2 and TRBJ2-1, is EAGVAQSPRYKIIEKRQSVAFWCNPISGHATLYWYQQILGQGPKLLIQFQNNGVVDDSQLPKDRFSAERLKGVDSTLKIQPAKLEDSAVYLCASSLTSGGAPNEQFFGPGTRLTVL.

J is TRBJ1-5 and V is TRBV27; a possible D gene is TRBD1 (5 bases). The V gene's germline CDR1 is MNHEY and CDR2 SMNVEV (reference sequence). CDR3 length equals 14 residues. The V end lost 3 bases, the J end lost 2 bases, and 8 bases lay between the germline ends. CDR3 in amino acids: CASSLGPGNQPQHF. In nucleotides, the CDR3 is TGTGCCAGCAGTTTGGGACCGGGCAATCAGCCCCAGCATTTT.

This clone was detected only once. This sequence joins TRBV4-1 and TRBJ2-5; D is possibly TRBD1 or TRBD2 (5 bases each). There are 16 residues in the CDR3. The ends were cut back, 3 bases at V and 2 bases at J, with 16 bases in the middle. Per the germline V gene, CDR1 is MGHRA and CDR2 is YSYEKL. CDR3 in amino acids: CASSQGRVRPQETQYF. The DNA of the CDR3 is TGCGCCAGCAGCCAGGGGCGGGTGAGGCCTCAAGAGACCCAGTACTTC.

The rearrangement uses TRBV4-1 and TRBJ2-5; D gene ambiguous. Trimming pared 2 bases from V and 0 bases from J, leaving 4 bases between. Germline lookup yields CDR1 MGHRA and CDR2 YSYEKL. This CDR3 region has 13 residues. CDR3 coding DNA: TGCGCCAGCAGCCAACAGGACCAAGAGACCCAGTACTTC. Translation gives CASSQQDQETQYF.

This rearrangement joins TRBV2 to TRBJ2-7; possibly TRBD1 or TRBD2 for D (5 bases each). CDR1 and CDR2 (germline): SNHLY, FYNNEI. This CDR3 region has 15 residues. With 4 bases removed from V and 0 bases from J, the gap between germline ends came to 13 bases. Here the CDR3 DNA reads TGTGCCAGCAGTGGTCTGGGGGTAGGCTCCTACGAGCAGTACTTC. Amino acids: CASSGLGVGSYEQYF.

The chain links TRBV7-2 to TRBJ2-1; 11 nucleotides align to TRBD2. The CDR3 spans 14 residues. V trimming: 1 base; J trimming: 7 bases; junction bases outside the gene matches: 0. Germline CDR1 and CDR2: SGHTA and FQGNSA. The CDR3 loop is CASSLVAGGNEQFF. The CDR3 region has the DNA TGTGCCAGCAGCTTAGTAGCGGGGGGGAATGAGCAGTTCTTC.

The chain has TRBV10-3 and TRBJ2-1; D is tentatively TRBD1 or TRBD2 (5 bases each). With 6 bases removed from V and 7 bases from J, the gap between germline ends came to 13 bases. CDR1 is ENHRY, CDR2 SYGVKD, per germline. CDR3 size: 13 residues. As DNA, the CDR3 is TGTGCCATCAGAGAGCTAGCAGGGAATGAGCAGTTCTTC. This sequence encodes CAIRELAGNEQFF.

The chain recombines TRBV6-5 with TRBJ2-5, with D unclear. V was shortened by 11 bases and J by 5 bases, with 12 bases between the two germline ends. The CDR3 loop spans 11 amino acids. Per germline, CDR1 MNHEY and CDR2 SVGAGI. CDR3 residues: CAAGVPETQYF. Here the CDR3 DNA reads TGTGCCGCCGGAGTTCCCGAGACCCAGTACTTC.

This clone showed up just once. This chain connects TRBV6-1 to TRBJ1-1, with D perhaps matching TRBD1 (5 bases). Germline V lookup: CDR1 MNHNS, CDR2 SASEGT. CDR3 size: 14 residues. Trimming cost V 10 bases and J 1 base, with 16 bases left between them. CDR3 loop: CATTMTAPNTEAFF. The CDR3 DNA sequence: TGTGCCACCACGATGACAGCTCCGAACACTGAAGCTTTCTTT.

The rearrangement links TRBV5-1 to TRBJ2-7; TRBD1 matches 10 bases. This CDR3 contains 15 residues. CDR1 is SGHRS, CDR2 YFSETQ, per germline. V lost 3 bases and J lost 1; bases outside the gene matches: 4. CDR3 coding DNA: TGCGCCAGCAGCTGGGGACAGGGGCTATCCTACGAGCAGTACTTC. Its translation is CASSWGQGLSYEQYF.